One sample yielded the 10 T cell receptor beta chains listed below, sequenced in a study of T cell responses to AZD1222 COVID-19 vaccine (TCRdb year 2021). This sample's time point label indicates: about 28 days (+/-7) after the second vaccine dose. Library creation used the immunoSEQ multiplex PCR assay. As stored in TCRdb, this immuneACCESS dataset retains in-frame rearrangements with V and J assigned. A fraction of the clones does not appear; measured against another copy, unresolved V genes explain less than half of the discrepancy, and the remainder lacks a known reason. The sample table holds approximately 170,000 clones, of which around 85% were seen once. 1.1% of the sample belongs to the ten largest clones. The sequenced sample was peripheral blood, obtained 28 days after the second AZD1222 dose. The receptors here all came from an adult who received the AZD1222 COVID-19 vaccine.

This sequence joins TRBV5-4 and TRBJ2-7; 10 nucleotides agree with TRBD1. V was clipped by 4 bases and J by 4 bases; unmatched bases: 8. This CDR3 comprises 15 residues. Germline CDR1 and CDR2: SGHNT and YYREEE (reference sequence). Here the CDR3 DNA reads TGTGCCAGCAGCCGGGTGGGGACAGGGGTTTACGAGCAGTACTTC. Its translation: CASSRVGTGVYEQYF.

The chain links TRBV7-7 to TRBJ2-5; 10 nucleotides agree with TRBD2. Germline V gene lookup returns CDR1 SSHAT and CDR2 FNYEAQ (reference sequence). J lost 5 bases, V lost 7 bases, and 10 bases had no gene match. CDR3 length: 15 residues. This chain's CDR3 is CASTQTSGLSETQYF. Written as DNA, the CDR3 is TGTGCCAGCACCCAGACTAGCGGGCTCAGTGAGACCCAGTACTTC.

This clone appeared a single time. V gene TRBV4-2 combines with J gene TRBJ1-4, with D maybe TRBD1 (5 bases). This CDR3 has 15 amino acids. The germline V and J ends were trimmed by 4 bases and 0 bases, with 9 bases remaining between them. The germline V gene encodes CDR1 LGHNA and CDR2 YNFKEQ. The CDR3 loop is CASSPGPATNEKLFF. CDR3 in DNA: TGTGCCAGCAGCCCGGGACCTGCAACTAATGAAAAACTGTTTTTT.

This clone appeared a few times. CDR3 in amino acids: CASTEGTGENYEQYF. The CDR3 DNA sequence: TGTGCCAGCACCGAGGGGACAGGGGAGAATTACGAGCAGTACTTC. The rearrangement joins TRBV6-5 to TRBJ2-7; TRBD1 agrees at 10 bases. J gave up 4 bases and V 7 bases, and 10 bases lay outside the gene matches. The CDR3 runs to 15 residues. Per the germline V gene, CDR1 is MNHEY and CDR2 is SVGAGI.

The rearrangement links TRBV27 to TRBJ2-7; 11 bases align to TRBD1. Looked up from germline, CDR1 is MNHEY and CDR2 is SMNVEV (reference sequence). This CDR3 spans 17 amino acids. V trimming: 3 bases; J trimming: 6 bases; junction bases outside the gene matches: 13. The DNA of the CDR3 is TGTGCCAGCAGTTTCCACCCCCCGGGACAGGGGGTCGGCGAGCAGTACTTC. Encoded protein: CASSFHPPGQGVGEQYF.

This chain connects TRBV15 to TRBJ1-6; D perhaps matches TRBD1 (6 bases). CDR3 length: 16 amino acids. V was clipped by 5 bases and J by 2 bases, with 13 bases between them. Germline lookup yields CDR1 LNHNV and CDR2 YYDKDF (reference sequence). This chain's CDR3 is CATSGSRGTYNSPLHF. The CDR3 coding sequence is TGTGCCACCAGCGGATCCAGGGGAACCTATAATTCACCCCTCCACTTT.

The chain links TRBV2 to TRBJ2-7; TRBD2 might be the D (6 bases). Germline assignment: CDR1 SNHLY and CDR2 FYNNEI. V shed 5 bases and J shed 1 base, with 12 bases lying between them. CDR3 length: 14 residues. CDR3 DNA sequence: TGTGCCAGCAGTTTTCATGGGGGGTCCTACGAGCAGTACTTC. It specifies CASSFHGGSYEQYF.

J is TRBJ1-2 and V is TRBV12-3 or TRBV12-4; D might be TRBD1 (5 bases). The CDR3 is 13 residues long. V lost 6 bases to trimming and J lost 7 bases, with 15 bases between them. In DNA, the CDR3 is TGTGCCAGCAGCCCGGACACGGAGGGTGGCTACACCTTC. As protein: CASSPDTEGGYTF.

The chain recombines TRBV30 with TRBJ2-5; no clear D. Per the germline V gene, CDR1 is GTSNPN and CDR2 is SVGIG (reference sequence). There are 16 residues in the CDR3. V lost 0 bases and J 5 bases, leaving 19 bases between the germline ends. CDR3: CAWSVGSVPSLETQYF. CDR3 coding DNA: TGTGCCTGGAGTGTAGGTTCGGTCCCTAGTTTGGAGACCCAGTACTTC.

The V call is TRBV5-5, the J call TRBJ1-1; 8 bases line up with TRBD1. In germline, CDR1 is SGHKS, CDR2 YYEKEE (reference sequence). The V and J ends lost 4 bases and 1 base, in that order; junction bases with no gene match: 6. The length of the CDR3 is 15 residues. The CDR3: CASSQTGVANTEAFF. CDR3 nucleotide sequence: TGTGCCAGCAGCCAGACAGGGGTGGCGAACACTGAAGCTTTCTTT.